The 9 T cell receptor beta chains below all came from one sample that was sequenced in a study of T cells in Graves' hyperthyroidism and ophthalmopathy. Using RNA transcripts as the source, TCR beta CDR3 regions were amplified. HTBI primers were employed in a first-round RT-PCR of the TCR CDR3. Each CDR3 protein is one row after TCRdb ran MiXCR on the multiplex PCR reads. Of 300,000 to 350,000 distinct CDR3 sequences in the sample, 14% were seen once. Sequenced material: blood. The receptors were sampled from a woman aged 30 to 39 with Graves' hyperthyroidism.

This rearrangement joins TRBV24-1 to TRBJ2-4; TRBD2 agrees at 15 bases. Germline V gene data show CDR1 as KGHDR and CDR2 as SFDVKD. The V segment lost 3 bases and the J segment 3 bases; nucleotides outside the gene matches: 2. The CDR3 consists of 17 residues. The CDR3 sequence: CATSDGLAGGIKNIQYF. DNA of the CDR3: TGTGCCACCAGTGATGGACTAGCGGGAGGGATCAAAAACATTCAGTACTTC.

The table lists this clonotype with many counts. The V and J genes are TRBV28 and TRBJ2-7, with 9 bases identical to TRBD1. The CDR3 consists of 17 residues. Unmatched junction bases numbered 10, after V lost 1 base and J lost 3 bases. Germline V gives CDR1 MDHEN, CDR2 SYDVKM. DNA for the CDR3: TGTGCCAGCAGTTTATATAAGGGGGGACAGGGCGTCTACGAGCAGTACTTC. Its translation is CASSLYKGGQGVYEQYF. The complete variable domain, with remaining parts taken from reference TRBV28 and TRBJ2-7, reads DVKVTQSSRYLVKRTGEKVFLECVQDMDHENMFWYRQDPGLGLRLIYFSYDVKMKEKGDIPEGYSVSREKKERFSLILESASTNQTSMYLCASSLYKGGQGVYEQYFGPGTRLTVT.

This clonotype was recorded many times. The rearrangement links TRBV28 to TRBJ2-7; 7 bases match TRBD2. J gave up 3 bases and V 4 bases, and 6 bases lay outside the gene matches. The CDR3 runs 14 residues. CDR1 and CDR2 (germline): MDHEN, SYDVKM. CDR3 coding DNA: TGTGCCAGCAGTTCTAGCGCGGGGGTCTACGAGCAGTACTTC. This gives the protein CASSSSAGVYEQYF. The complete variable domain, with remaining parts taken from reference TRBV28 and TRBJ2-7, reads DVKVTQSSRYLVKRTGEKVFLECVQDMDHENMFWYRQDPGLGLRLIYFSYDVKMKEKGDIPEGYSVSREKKERFSLILESASTNQTSMYLCASSSSAGVYEQYFGPGTRLTVT.

This clonotype was found many times. The chain uses TRBV6-1 and TRBJ1-5, with D perhaps TRBD1 (5 bases). The V end lost 8 bases, the J end lost 7 bases, and 18 bases lay between the germline ends. The CDR3 loop spans 14 amino acids. CDR1 and CDR2 (germline): MNHNS, SASEGT. CDR3 DNA sequence: TGTGCCAGCTCCTCCGGGGGGAACGGACAGCCCCAGCATTTT. Translating gives CASSSGGNGQPQHF.

This clonotype was counted ten times or more. J is TRBJ1-1 and V is TRBV19; a weak D match, TRBD1 (5 bases). CDR3 length equals 12 residues. CDR1 LNHDA and CDR2 SQIVND come from the germline V gene (reference sequence). V was shortened by 5 bases and J by 8 bases, with 12 bases between the two germline ends. As DNA, the CDR3 is TGTGCCAGTAGTCTAGGGGAATGGGAAGCTTTCTTT. This translates into CASSLGEWEAFF. Full variable domain (rest looked up from reference TRBV19 and TRBJ1-1): DGGITQSPKYLFRKEGQNVTLSCEQNLNHDAMYWYRQDPGQGLRLIYYSQIVNDFQKGDIAEGYSVSREKKESFPLTVTSAQKNPTAFYLCASSLGEWEAFFGQGTRLTVV.

Many counts were recorded for this clonotype. The J gene is TRBJ1-1, the V gene TRBV7-8; maybe TRBD1 (5 bases). The CDR3 contains 14 residues. In germline, CDR1 is SGHVS, CDR2 FQNEAQ. V lost 5 bases and J lost 1, with 11 bases in between. This chain's CDR3 is CASSAGPPNTEAFF. The CDR3 DNA follows: TGTGCCAGCAGCGCGGGACCGCCGAACACTGAAGCTTTCTTT.

This clonotype was observed at least ten times. This sequence joins TRBV28 and TRBJ1-1; TRBD1 aligns across 8 bases. In germline, CDR1 is MDHEN, CDR2 SYDVKM. The CDR3 contains 14 residues. With 6 bases clipped from V and 6 bases from J, the junction kept 9 bases outside the gene matches. The CDR3 sequence is CASREQGEGPEAFF. For the CDR3, the DNA is TGTGCCAGCAGGGAACAGGGGGAGGGGCCTGAAGCTTTCTTT.

This clonotype came up many times. The chain has TRBV12-3 or TRBV12-4 and TRBJ2-3; TRBD2 aligns across 12 bases. The junction had 1 base not matched to a gene; V was cut back by 4 bases and J by 5 bases. This CDR3 region has 14 residues. CDR3 sequence reads: CASSSLAGGDTQYF. The CDR3, as DNA: TGTGCCAGCAGTTCACTAGCGGGAGGAGATACGCAGTATTTT.

The table lists this clonotype with a few counts. The chain couples TRBV7-9 to TRBJ2-1; 9 bases match TRBD2. Unmatched junction bases numbered 2, after V lost 3 bases and J lost 5 bases. Germline lookup yields CDR1 SEHNR and CDR2 FQNEAQ (reference sequence). CDR3 length: 14 residues. The CDR3 sequence: CASSFAGGHNEQFF. The DNA for the CDR3 is TGTGCCAGCAGCTTTGCGGGAGGGCACAATGAGCAGTTCTTC.